The clone carrying this TCR beta chain appeared a few times. Its target is not known. TCRdb itself ran the RT-PCR reads through MiXCR, one entry per CDR3 protein. Among 650,000 to 700,000 distinct CDR3 sequences, more than 15% were seen once, and the ten largest hold under 14%. This CDR3 has 15 residues. V shed 8 bases, J shed 3 bases, and the junction held 9 bases outside the gene matches. The germline V gene has CDR1 MDHEN and CDR2 SYDVKM. The data are from a study of response to subunit inactivated influenza vaccine. Overall study results and limits: The authors suggested that every seasonal influenza vaccination recruits few new T cells.

The receptor's source is a man over 45 who received an inactivated influenza vaccine. The V call is TRBV28, the J call TRBJ2-5; 10 bases line up with TRBD2. This material consisted of PBMCs from blood, taken 12 days after vaccination. The CDR3 bases are TGTGCCAGCGGAGTATCAGCGGGGGGGAAAGAGACCCAGTACTTC. This codes for CASGVSAGGKETQYF. Filled out from reference TRBV28 and TRBJ2-5, the complete variable domain reads DVKVTQSSRYLVKRTGEKVFLECVQDMDHENMFWYRQDPGLGLRLIYFSYDVKMKEKGDIPEGYSVSREKKERFSLILESASTNQTSMYLCASGVSAGGKETQYFGPGTRLLVL.